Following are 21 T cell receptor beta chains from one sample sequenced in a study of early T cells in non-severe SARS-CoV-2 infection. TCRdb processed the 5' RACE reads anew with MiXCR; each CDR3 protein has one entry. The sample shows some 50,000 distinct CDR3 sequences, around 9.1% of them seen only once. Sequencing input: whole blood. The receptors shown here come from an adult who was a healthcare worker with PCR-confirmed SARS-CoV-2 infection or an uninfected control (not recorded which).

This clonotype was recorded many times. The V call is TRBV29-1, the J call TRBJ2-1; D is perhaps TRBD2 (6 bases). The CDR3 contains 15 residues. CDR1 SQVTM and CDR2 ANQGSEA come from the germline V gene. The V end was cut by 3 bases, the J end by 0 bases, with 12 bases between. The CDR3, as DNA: TGCAGCGTTGAGGGGACTCCAGGCTCCTACAATGAGCAGTTCTTC. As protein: CSVEGTPGSYNEQFF.

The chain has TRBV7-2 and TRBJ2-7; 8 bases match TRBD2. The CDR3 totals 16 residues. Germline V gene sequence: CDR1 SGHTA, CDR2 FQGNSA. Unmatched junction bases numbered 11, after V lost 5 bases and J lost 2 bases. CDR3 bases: TGTGCCAGCAGCATCTCCGGCGGGGGGATACCCTACGAGCAGTACTTC. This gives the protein CASSISGGGIPYEQYF.

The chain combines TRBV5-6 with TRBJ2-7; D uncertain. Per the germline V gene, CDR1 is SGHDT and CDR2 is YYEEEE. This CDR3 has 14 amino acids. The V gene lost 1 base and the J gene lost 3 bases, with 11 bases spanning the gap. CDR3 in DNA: TGTGCCAGCAGCTTGACCACAAAGTTCTACGAGCAGTACTTC. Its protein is CASSLTTKFYEQYF.

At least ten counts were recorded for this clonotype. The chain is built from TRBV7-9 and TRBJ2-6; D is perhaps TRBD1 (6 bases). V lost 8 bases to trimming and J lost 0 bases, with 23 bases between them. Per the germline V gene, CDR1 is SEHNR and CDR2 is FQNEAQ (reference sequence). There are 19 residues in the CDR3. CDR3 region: CASPAGPFRDTSGANVLTF. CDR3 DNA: TGTGCCAGCCCGGCCGGTCCCTTTCGGGACACCTCTGGGGCCAACGTCCTGACTTTC.

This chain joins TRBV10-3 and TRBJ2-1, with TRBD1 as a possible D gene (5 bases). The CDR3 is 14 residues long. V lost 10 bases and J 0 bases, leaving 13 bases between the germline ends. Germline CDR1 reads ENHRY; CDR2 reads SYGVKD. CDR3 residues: CATSDTGSYNEQFF. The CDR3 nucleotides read TGTGCCACCTCGGACACCGGCTCCTACAATGAGCAGTTCTTC.

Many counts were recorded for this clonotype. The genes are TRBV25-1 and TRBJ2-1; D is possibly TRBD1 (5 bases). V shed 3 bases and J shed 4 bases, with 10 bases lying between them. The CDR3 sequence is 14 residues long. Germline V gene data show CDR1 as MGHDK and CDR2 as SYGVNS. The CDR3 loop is CASSEVNRYNEQFF. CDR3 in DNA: TGTGCCAGCAGTGAGGTAAACAGGTACAATGAGCAGTTCTTC.

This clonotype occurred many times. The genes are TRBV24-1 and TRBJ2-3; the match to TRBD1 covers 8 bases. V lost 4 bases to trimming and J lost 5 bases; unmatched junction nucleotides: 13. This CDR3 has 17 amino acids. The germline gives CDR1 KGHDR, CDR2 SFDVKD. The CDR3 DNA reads TGTGCCACCAGTGACCCAGCTCAGGGGGCTGCCAAAGATACGCAGTATTTT. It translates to CATSDPAQGAAKDTQYF.

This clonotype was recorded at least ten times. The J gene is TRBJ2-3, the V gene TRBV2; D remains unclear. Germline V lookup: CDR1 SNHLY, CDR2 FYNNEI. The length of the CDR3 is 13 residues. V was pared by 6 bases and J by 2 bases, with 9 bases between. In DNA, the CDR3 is TGTGCCAGCAGGAGCGATTTCACAGATACGCAGTATTTT. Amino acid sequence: CASRSDFTDTQYF.

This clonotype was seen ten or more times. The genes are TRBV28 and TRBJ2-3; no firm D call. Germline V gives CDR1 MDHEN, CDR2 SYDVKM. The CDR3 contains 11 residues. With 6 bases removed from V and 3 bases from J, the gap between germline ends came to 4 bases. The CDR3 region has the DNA TGTGCCAGCAGGGAAACAGATACGCAGTATTTT. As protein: CASRETDTQYF.

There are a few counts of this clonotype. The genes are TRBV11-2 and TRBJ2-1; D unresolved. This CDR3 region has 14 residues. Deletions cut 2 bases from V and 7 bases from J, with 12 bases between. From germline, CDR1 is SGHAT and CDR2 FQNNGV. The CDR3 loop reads CASSLSPQKNEQFF. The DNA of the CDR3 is TGTGCCAGCAGCTTATCGCCCCAGAAGAATGAGCAGTTCTTC.

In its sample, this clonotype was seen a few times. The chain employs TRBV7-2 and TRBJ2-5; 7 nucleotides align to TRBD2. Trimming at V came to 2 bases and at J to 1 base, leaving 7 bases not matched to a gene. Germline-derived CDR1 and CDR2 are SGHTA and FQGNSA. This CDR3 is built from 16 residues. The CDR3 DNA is TGTGCCAGCAGCTTATTCCGGGCGGGGGTCCAAGAGACCCAGTACTTC. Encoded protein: CASSLFRAGVQETQYF.

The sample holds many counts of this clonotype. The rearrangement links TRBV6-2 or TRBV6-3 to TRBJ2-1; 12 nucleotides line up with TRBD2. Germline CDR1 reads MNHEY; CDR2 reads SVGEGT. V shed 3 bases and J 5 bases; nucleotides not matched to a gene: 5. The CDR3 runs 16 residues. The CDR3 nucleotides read TGTGCCAGCAGTTATCCCCTAGCGGGAGGGGACAATGAGCAGTTCTTC. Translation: CASSYPLAGGDNEQFF.

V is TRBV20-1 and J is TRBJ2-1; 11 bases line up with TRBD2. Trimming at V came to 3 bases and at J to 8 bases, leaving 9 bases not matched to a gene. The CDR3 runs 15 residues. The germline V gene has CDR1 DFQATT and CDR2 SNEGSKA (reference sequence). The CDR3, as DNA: TGCAGTGCTAGGACTAGCGGGGCACCGGTGGATGAGCAGTTCTTC. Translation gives CSARTSGAPVDEQFF.

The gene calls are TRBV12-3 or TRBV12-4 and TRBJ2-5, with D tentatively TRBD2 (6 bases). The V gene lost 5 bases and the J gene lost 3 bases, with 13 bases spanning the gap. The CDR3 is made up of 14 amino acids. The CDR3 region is CASSPVAVKETQYF. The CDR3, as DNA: TGTGCCAGCAGTCCGGTAGCGGTAAAAGAGACCCAGTACTTC.

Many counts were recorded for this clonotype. CDR3 coding DNA: TGTGCCAGCAGTTATCCTTTTGTTGATACGCAGTATTTT. It codes for CASSYPFVDTQYF. V and J are TRBV12-3 or TRBV12-4 and TRBJ2-3; D unclear. The CDR3 is made up of 13 amino acids. Between the trimmed V and J ends, which lost 4 bases and 6 bases, there was a span of 11 bases.

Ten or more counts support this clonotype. CDR3 sequence reads: CASSPPLGGQGIQETQYF. For the CDR3, the DNA is TGTGCCAGCAGTCCACCGTTAGGGGGGCAGGGAATACAAGAGACCCAGTACTTC. The genes are TRBV12-3 or TRBV12-4 and TRBJ2-5; either TRBD1 or TRBD2 may supply D (6 bases each). This CDR3 region has 18 residues. With 5 bases removed from V and 2 bases from J, the gap between germline ends came to 24 bases.

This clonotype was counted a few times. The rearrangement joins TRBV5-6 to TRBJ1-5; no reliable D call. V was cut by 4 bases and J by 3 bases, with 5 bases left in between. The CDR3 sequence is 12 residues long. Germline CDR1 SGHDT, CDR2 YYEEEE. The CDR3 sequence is CASSRFNQPQHF. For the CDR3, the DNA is TGTGCCAGCAGCAGGTTCAATCAGCCCCAGCATTTT.

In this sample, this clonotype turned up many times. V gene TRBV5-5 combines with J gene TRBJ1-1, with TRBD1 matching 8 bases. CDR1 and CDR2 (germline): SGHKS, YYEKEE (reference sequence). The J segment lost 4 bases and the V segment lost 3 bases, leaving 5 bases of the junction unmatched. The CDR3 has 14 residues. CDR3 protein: CASSSTGVSTEAFF. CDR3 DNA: TGTGCCAGCAGCTCGACAGGGGTGAGCACTGAAGCTTTCTTT.

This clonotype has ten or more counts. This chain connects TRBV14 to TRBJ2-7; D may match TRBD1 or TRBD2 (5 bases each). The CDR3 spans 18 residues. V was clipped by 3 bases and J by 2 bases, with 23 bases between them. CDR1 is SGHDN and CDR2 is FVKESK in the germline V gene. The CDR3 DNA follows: TGTGCCAGCAGCCATTGGAGTAGCGACAGTGCACGAACCTACGAGCAGTACTTC. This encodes CASSHWSSDSARTYEQYF.

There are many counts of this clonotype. In nucleotides, the CDR3 is TGCAGCGTTGGATGGGGGCGAAGCACAGATACGCAGTATTTT. This encodes CSVGWGRSTDTQYF. V is TRBV29-1 and J is TRBJ2-3, with D maybe TRBD1 (6 bases). V was shortened by 4 bases and J by 0 bases, with 11 bases between the two germline ends. The CDR3 is 14 amino acids. Per germline, CDR1 SQVTM and CDR2 ANQGSEA.

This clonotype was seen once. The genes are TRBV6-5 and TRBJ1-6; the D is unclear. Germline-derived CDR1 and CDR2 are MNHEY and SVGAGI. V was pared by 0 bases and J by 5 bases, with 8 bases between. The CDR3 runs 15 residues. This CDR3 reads CASSYSIRNNSPLHF. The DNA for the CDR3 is TGTGCCAGCAGTTACTCGATCCGGAATAATTCACCCCTCCACTTT.